This T cell receptor beta chain was identified in a study of CD8+ T cells in alopecia areata. Turning to the study itself: Tofacitinib therapy took 6 to 18 months; 6 months off drug came after. General observations from the study: Normal-skin resident alphabeta T cells also appear among scalp sample sequences.

In regard to this clone: Its specificity is unknown.

Individuals with alopecia areata gave both lesional scalp punch biopsies and peripheral blood for collection. PBMC-derived CD4+ and CD8+ T cells were sorted. V was clipped by 5 bases and J by 5 bases, with 13 bases between them. CDR3 size: 14 residues. CDR1 and CDR2 from the germline V gene are PRHDT and FYEKMQ (reference sequence). Sequencing templates came from extracted RNA that was reverse transcribed into cDNA. Sequencing used immunoSEQ multiplex PCR; TCRdb keeps in-frame clones, though not all of them. The sample consists of 150,000 or so clones, 67% of them appearing once. The rearrangement links TRBV13 to TRBJ2-1; D is possibly TRBD1 or TRBD2 (5 bases each). Sequencing was performed on CD8+ T cells sorted from blood, taken at week 0. The source of this sequence is a human donor with alopecia areata. CDR3 sequence reads: CASSLRGYDNEQFF. The CDR3 nucleotides read TGTGCCAGCAGCCTCCGGGGCTACGACAATGAGCAGTTCTTC.